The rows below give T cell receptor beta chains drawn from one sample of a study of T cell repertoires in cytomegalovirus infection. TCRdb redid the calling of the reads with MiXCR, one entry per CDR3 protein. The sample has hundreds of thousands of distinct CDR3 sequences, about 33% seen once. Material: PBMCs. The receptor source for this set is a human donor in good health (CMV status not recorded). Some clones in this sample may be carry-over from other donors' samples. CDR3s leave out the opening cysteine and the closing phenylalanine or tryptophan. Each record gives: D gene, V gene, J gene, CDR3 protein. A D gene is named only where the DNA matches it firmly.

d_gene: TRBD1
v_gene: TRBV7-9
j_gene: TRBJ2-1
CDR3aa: ASSFRDSLNNEQF

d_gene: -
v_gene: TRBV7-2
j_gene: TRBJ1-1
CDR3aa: ASSPLGMNTEAF

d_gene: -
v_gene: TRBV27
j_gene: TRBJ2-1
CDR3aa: ASARGQNNEQF

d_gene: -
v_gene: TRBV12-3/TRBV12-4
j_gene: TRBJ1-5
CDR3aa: ASSPGVLNQPQH

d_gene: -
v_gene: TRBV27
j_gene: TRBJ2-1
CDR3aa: ASSYVPGDEQF

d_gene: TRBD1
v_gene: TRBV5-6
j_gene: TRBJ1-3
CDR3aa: ASTQTGGSGNTIY

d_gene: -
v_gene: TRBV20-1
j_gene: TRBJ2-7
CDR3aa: SARDRRQPISYEQY

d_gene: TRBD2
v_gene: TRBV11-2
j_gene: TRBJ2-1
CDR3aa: ASSRPGLAGGRDEQF

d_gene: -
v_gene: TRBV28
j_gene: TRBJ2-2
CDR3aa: ASRRPGVSGAGELF

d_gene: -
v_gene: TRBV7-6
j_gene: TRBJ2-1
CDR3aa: ASSLVSLNNEQF

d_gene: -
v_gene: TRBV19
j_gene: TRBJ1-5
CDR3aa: ASSISGGYSNQPQH

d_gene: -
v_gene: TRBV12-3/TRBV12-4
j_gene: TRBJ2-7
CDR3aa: ASRSGVSSYEQY

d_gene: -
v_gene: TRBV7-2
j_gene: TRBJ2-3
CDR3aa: ASSQNRLADTQY

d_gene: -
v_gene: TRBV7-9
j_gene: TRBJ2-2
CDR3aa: ASSLARGVNTGELF

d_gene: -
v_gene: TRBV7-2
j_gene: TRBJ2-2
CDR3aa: ASSLGVELF

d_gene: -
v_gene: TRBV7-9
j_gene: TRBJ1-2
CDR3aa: ASRMPQGAVRYT

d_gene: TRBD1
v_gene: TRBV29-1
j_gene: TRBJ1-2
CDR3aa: SVEDQGGTGGLKNGYT

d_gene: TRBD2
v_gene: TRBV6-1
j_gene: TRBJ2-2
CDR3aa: ASSPSGGATGELF

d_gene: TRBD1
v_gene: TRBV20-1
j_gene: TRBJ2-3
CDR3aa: SAGQGRHPDTQY

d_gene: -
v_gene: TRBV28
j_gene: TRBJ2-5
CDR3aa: ASSDQSRVMETQY

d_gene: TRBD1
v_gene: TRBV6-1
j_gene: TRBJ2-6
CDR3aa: ASSEETGGGGANVLT

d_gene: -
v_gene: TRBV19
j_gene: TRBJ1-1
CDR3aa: ASSFIGRQNTEAF

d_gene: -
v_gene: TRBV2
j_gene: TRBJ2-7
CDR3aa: ASSEFRREYEQY

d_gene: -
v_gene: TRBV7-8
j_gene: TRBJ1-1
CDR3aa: ASSAETGWSVGDTEAF

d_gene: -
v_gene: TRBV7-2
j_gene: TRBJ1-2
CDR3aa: ASSSTANYGYT

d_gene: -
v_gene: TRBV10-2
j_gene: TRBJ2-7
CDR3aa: ASTLGTYYEQY

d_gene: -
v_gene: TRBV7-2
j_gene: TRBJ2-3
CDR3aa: ASSPSRVGTDTQY

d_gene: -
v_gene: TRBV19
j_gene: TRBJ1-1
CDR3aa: ASSRGERTEAF

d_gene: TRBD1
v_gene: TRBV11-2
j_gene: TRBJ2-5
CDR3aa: ASSLEGQGQETQY

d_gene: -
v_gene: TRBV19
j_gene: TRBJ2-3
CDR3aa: ASSTVGFDTQY

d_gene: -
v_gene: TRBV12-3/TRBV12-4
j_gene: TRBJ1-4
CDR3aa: ASSLLGREENLF

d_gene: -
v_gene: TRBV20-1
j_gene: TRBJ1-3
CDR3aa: SALKEGNTIY

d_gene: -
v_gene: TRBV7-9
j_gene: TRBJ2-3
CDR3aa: ASSLAWGDTQY

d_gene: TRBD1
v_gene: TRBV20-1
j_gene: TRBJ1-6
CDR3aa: SAQHRGLDNSPLH

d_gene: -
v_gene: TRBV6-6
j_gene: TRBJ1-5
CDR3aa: ASSLPGQNQPQH

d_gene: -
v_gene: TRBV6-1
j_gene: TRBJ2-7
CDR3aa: ASSFEGKYEQY

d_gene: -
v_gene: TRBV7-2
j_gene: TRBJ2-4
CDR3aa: ASSPPLAGKNIQY

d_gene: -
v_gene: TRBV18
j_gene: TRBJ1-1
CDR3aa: ASSPGAEMNTEAF

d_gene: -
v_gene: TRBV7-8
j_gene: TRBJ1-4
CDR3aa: ASSLARVGEGNEKLF

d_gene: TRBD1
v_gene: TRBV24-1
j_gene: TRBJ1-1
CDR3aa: ATSQGVNTEAF

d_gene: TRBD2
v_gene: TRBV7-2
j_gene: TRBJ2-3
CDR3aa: ASSKRTSGGAADTQY

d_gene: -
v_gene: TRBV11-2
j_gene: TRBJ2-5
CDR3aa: ASSFRGGGADETQY

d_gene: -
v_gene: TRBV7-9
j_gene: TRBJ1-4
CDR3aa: ASSQQARDEKLF

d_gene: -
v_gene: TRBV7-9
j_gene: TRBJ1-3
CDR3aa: ASSRGASSGNTIY

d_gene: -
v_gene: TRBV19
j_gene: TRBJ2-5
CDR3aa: ASSIGGGGRETQY